This T cell receptor beta chain is from a study of sequential checkpoint blockade in melanoma. Profiling relied on immunoSEQ multiplex PCR, and the TCRdb table lists in-frame clones only, not all of them. The sample includes under 20,000 clones, roughly 82% of them seen just once. CDR3 length equals 15 residues. With 1 base removed from V and 4 bases from J, the gap between germline ends came to 14 bases. Germline values: CDR1 SGHKS, CDR2 YYEKEE (reference sequence). Treatment specified: randomized to nivolumab then ipilimumab (arm A) or the reverse (arm B). This clone was seen a single time. This TCR derives from a human donor with melanoma. J is TRBJ2-5 and V is TRBV5-5; possibly TRBD2 for D (6 bases). Specimen: CD8+ T cells sorted from blood (inferred from file names), collected from a patient given nivolumab and ipilimumab in sequence. In DNA form, the CDR3 reads TGTGCCAGCAGCTTGATGGAAACCGGGGGAGAGACCCAGTACTTC. Protein sequence: CASSLMETGGETQYF.